One and the same sample provided the 24 T cell receptor beta chains below, sequenced in a study of vaccination effects on CD4 cells after COVID-19. Before any sequencing was done, the ViraFEST assay used viral peptide pools to expand antigen-specific CD4+ T cells. CD4+ T cells were isolated after about nine days of culture. Vaccine administered to participants consisted of two doses of either BNT162b2 or mRNA-1273. What these receptors recognize is not known. TCRdb's copy holds only in-frame clones and misses some; the assay was immunoSEQ multiplex PCR. The table lists more than 20,000 clones, approximately 70% of them singletons, with roughly 10% in the top ten. Sequencing was performed on CD4+ T cells from PBMCs cultured with HCoV-NL63 spike peptides, taken after COVID-19 vaccination. All receptors derive from a human donor who received a COVID-19 vaccine.

This clone is classed as medium-sized. The gene calls are TRBV7-8 and TRBJ2-7, with 14 bases that match TRBD2. The CDR3 is made up of 14 amino acids. Germline trimming cut 4 bases from V and 6 bases from J; bases unmatched to any gene: 2. Per germline, CDR1 SGHVS and CDR2 FQNEAQ. CDR3: CASSWGLAGVEQYF. For the CDR3, the DNA is TGTGCCAGCAGCTGGGGACTAGCGGGAGTCGAGCAGTACTTC.

This chain links TRBV6-5 with TRBJ1-5, with 10 nucleotides matching TRBD1. CDR1 and CDR2 (germline): MNHEY, SVGAGI. The CDR3 spans 15 residues. Unmatched junction bases numbered 11, after V lost 6 bases and J lost 9 bases. CDR3 nucleotides: TGTGCCAGCAGGGGAAACGGACAGGGGGGCTTGCCCCAGCATTTT. It yields the protein CASRGNGQGGLPQHF.

This clone was counted only a few times. The chain uses TRBV5-1 and TRBJ1-1, with D unclear. With 0 bases removed from V and 1 base from J, the gap between germline ends came to 4 bases. In germline, CDR1 is SGHRS, CDR2 YFSETQ. The CDR3 is made up of 13 amino acids. The CDR3 sequence is CASSLDPNTEAFF. Written as DNA, the CDR3 is TGCGCCAGCAGCTTGGACCCGAACACTGAAGCTTTCTTT.

This clone has more than one count but fewer than ten. The chain is built from TRBV3-1 (or the pseudogene TRBV3-2) and TRBJ1-1, with a weak D call TRBD1 (5 bases). With 1 base removed from V and 7 bases from J, the gap between germline ends came to 10 bases. The CDR3 runs 13 residues. Germline V gene lookup returns CDR1 LGHDT and CDR2 YNNKEL (reference sequence). The CDR3 coding sequence is TGTGCCAGCAGCCAAGCCGGGAGGGGTGAAGCTTTCTTT. Encoded protein: CASSQAGRGEAFF.

The V call is TRBV10-3, the J call TRBJ1-3; D gene unclear. V lost 8 bases to trimming and J lost 3 bases, with 5 bases between them. Germline CDR1 and CDR2: ENHRY and SYGVKD. The CDR3 sequence is 11 residues long. The CDR3 protein is CAILGGNTIYF. The CDR3 DNA reads TGTGCCATCTTGGGTGGAAACACCATATATTTT.

V gene TRBV28 combines with J gene TRBJ1-1; no firm D call. Germline loops: CDR1 MDHEN, CDR2 SYDVKM. V gave up 7 bases and J gave up 0 bases, with 9 bases separating them. CDR3 size: 13 residues. The CDR3 here is CASKVGMNTEAFF. The CDR3 DNA follows: TGTGCCAGCAAAGTGGGGATGAACACTGAAGCTTTCTTT.

This chain connects TRBV5-4 to TRBJ2-2, with 7 bases that match TRBD1. Per the germline V gene, CDR1 is SGHNT and CDR2 is YYREEE (reference sequence). V shed 4 bases and J 0 bases; nucleotides not matched to a gene: 3. The CDR3 sequence is 15 residues long. In DNA, the CDR3 is TGTGCCAGCAGCGGAGGACAGGCGAACACCGGGGAGCTGTTTTTT. Encoded protein: CASSGGQANTGELFF.

The chain couples TRBV4-2 to TRBJ2-7, with 9 bases that match TRBD2. The germline gives CDR1 LGHNA, CDR2 YNFKEQ. CDR3 size: 15 residues. J was trimmed by 3 bases and V by 0 bases; bases with no gene match: 3. CDR3 sequence (DNA): TGTGCCAGCAGCCAAGAAGGGACTAGCAACTACGAGCAGTACTTC. Translating gives CASSQEGTSNYEQYF.

V gene TRBV12-3 or TRBV12-4 combines with J gene TRBJ1-5, with 9 bases aligning to TRBD1. The V segment lost 6 bases and the J segment 4 bases; nucleotides outside the gene matches: 1. This CDR3 has 13 residues. The DNA for the CDR3 is TGTGCCAGCAGAGGACAGGGGAATCAGCCCCAGCATTTT. This codes for CASRGQGNQPQHF.

The chain joins TRBV19 to TRBJ2-1, with TRBD2 matching over 9 bases. Germline V gives CDR1 LNHDA, CDR2 SQIVND (reference sequence). Trimming removed 9 bases from V and 4 bases from J; junction bases left unmatched: 7. This CDR3 has 14 residues. Written as DNA, the CDR3 is TGTGCCAGCCGACAGCGGGGGGAGTACAATGAGCAGTTCTTC. Protein: CASRQRGEYNEQFF.

This clone turned up a few times. The chain combines TRBV23-1 with TRBJ1-5, with D possibly TRBD1 on 5 matching bases. Being an ORF, TRBV23-1 has a function that is uncertain. Trimming shortened V by 0 bases and J by 5 bases, and 11 bases separated the two germline ends. The CDR3 sequence is 15 residues long. Here the CDR3 DNA reads TGCGCCAGCAGTCAATCAGGACACTGCCATCAGCCCCAGCATTTT. Translation: CASSQSGHCHQPQHF.

The rearrangement links TRBV6-5 to TRBJ2-3; TRBD2 might be the D (5 bases). Germline-derived CDR1 and CDR2 are MNHEY and SVGAGI. This CDR3 contains 11 residues. V was clipped by 4 bases and J by 9 bases, with 8 bases between them. The CDR3 spells CASSSRGTQYF. CDR3 in DNA: TGTGCCAGCAGTTCTAGAGGGACGCAGTATTTT.

This clone occurred a few times. The chain carries TRBV25-1 and TRBJ2-1; 8 nucleotides match TRBD2. Germline CDR1 and CDR2: MGHDK and SYGVNS. Losses at the gene ends were 5 bases for V and 1 base for J; bases not matched to a gene: 1. This CDR3 region has 14 residues. CDR3 DNA: TGTGCCAGCAGTCTAGCGGGTTCCTACAATGAGCAGTTCTTC. This encodes CASSLAGSYNEQFF.

V and J are TRBV7-8 and TRBJ2-3; no clear D. The V gene's germline CDR1 is SGHVS and CDR2 FQNEAQ. With 1 base removed from V and 2 bases from J, the gap between germline ends came to 10 bases. The CDR3 loop spans 15 amino acids. As DNA, the CDR3 is TGTGCCAGCAGCTTAGTTGGCCAAACCACAGATACGCAGTATTTT. Translated: CASSLVGQTTDTQYF.

The V gene is TRBV3-1 (or the pseudogene TRBV3-2), the J gene TRBJ1-1, with D unresolved. CDR1 is LGHDT and CDR2 is YNNKEL in the germline V gene (reference sequence). The CDR3 has 13 amino acids. Trimming shortened V by 1 base and J by 9 bases, and 12 bases separated the two germline ends. The CDR3 bases are TGTGCCAGCAGCCAAGTAGGTAGGGCTCAAGCTTTCTTT. This sequence encodes CASSQVGRAQAFF.

The chain is built from TRBV9 and TRBJ2-5; 11 bases are shared with TRBD1. This CDR3 spans 18 amino acids. Germline CDR1 SGDLS, CDR2 YYNGEE. The J segment lost 5 bases and the V segment lost 0 bases, leaving 12 bases of the junction unmatched. CDR3 amino acids: CASSVEGLGQGAQETQYF. The CDR3 DNA is TGTGCCAGCAGCGTAGAGGGTTTAGGACAGGGGGCGCAGGAGACCCAGTACTTC.

The sample holds one count of this clone. The rearrangement uses TRBV7-9 and TRBJ2-1, with D perhaps being TRBD1 or TRBD2 (5 bases each). Trimming took off 0 bases at V and 10 bases at J, with 10 bases between the two ends. Germline V CDR1 and CDR2: SEHNR, FQNEAQ (reference sequence). The CDR3 contains 13 residues. CDR3 nucleotides: TGTGCCAGCAGCTTAGCAACCGGGACCGAGCAGTTCTTC. Its translation: CASSLATGTEQFF.

The V call is TRBV19, the J call TRBJ2-7; 9 bases line up with TRBD2. From germline, CDR1 is LNHDA and CDR2 SQIVND (reference sequence). CDR3 size: 15 residues. V lost 3 bases, J lost 0 bases, and 3 bases stayed unmatched. In DNA, the CDR3 is TGTGCCAGTAGTATGTCTAGCGGGATCTCCTACGAGCAGTACTTC. Residues: CASSMSSGISYEQYF.

This chain joins TRBV3-1 (or the pseudogene TRBV3-2) and TRBJ2-1, with a weak D call TRBD2 (6 bases). This CDR3 region has 17 residues. In germline, CDR1 is LGHDT, CDR2 YNNKEL (reference sequence). V lost 1 base and J lost 5, with 18 bases in between. In DNA form, the CDR3 reads TGTGCCAGCAGCCAAGTCCAGCGGAGGGTAGCGGACAATGAGCAGTTCTTC. Translating gives CASSQVQRRVADNEQFF.

The rearrangement joins TRBV10-1 to TRBJ2-3, with 11 bases matching TRBD2. The CDR3 covers 16 residues. J gave up 2 bases and V 3 bases, and 4 bases lay outside the gene matches. CDR1 is WNHNN, CDR2 SYGVQD, per germline (reference sequence). CDR3 sequence (DNA): TGCGCCAGCAGTGACCTGGGACTAGCGGACACAGATACGCAGTATTTT. Translated: CASSDLGLADTDTQYF.

The chain's CDR3 is CASSTGRRYQETQYF. The DNA for the CDR3 is TGTGCCAGCAGCACCGGACGGAGGTACCAAGAGACCCAGTACTTC. The chain carries TRBV7-7 and TRBJ2-5; weak D call: TRBD2 (5 bases). The CDR3 consists of 15 residues. Germline V gene sequence: CDR1 SSHAT, CDR2 FNYEAQ (reference sequence). The ends were cut back, 5 bases at V and 0 bases at J, with 13 bases in the middle.

There are a few counts of this clone. The chain recombines TRBV19 with TRBJ2-7, with no clear D. Germline loops: CDR1 LNHDA, CDR2 SQIVND (reference sequence). The V and J ends lost 11 bases and 12 bases respectively, with 29 bases between them. The length of the CDR3 is 14 residues. CDR3 bases: TGTGCCTCACAATCAACGTGGGGTGACCTCCGGGTGTACTTC. Its translation is CASQSTWGDLRVYF.

This chain links TRBV12-3 or TRBV12-4 with TRBJ2-5; 9 nucleotides align to TRBD1. With V trimmed by 8 bases and J by 6 bases, 7 bases remained unmatched. The CDR3 length is 13 residues. CDR3 in DNA: TGTGCCAGCCGAGCGACAGGGGGAAAGACCCAGTACTTC. Translated: CASRATGGKTQYF.

The rearrangement joins TRBV3-1 (or the pseudogene TRBV3-2) to TRBJ1-5; D is undetermined. V was clipped by 3 bases and J by 0 bases, with 3 bases between them. The CDR3 totals 13 residues. CDR1 and CDR2 from the germline V gene are LGHDT and YNNKEL (reference sequence). The CDR3 region has the DNA TGTGCCAGCAGCCAGTATAGCAATCAGCCCCAGCATTTT. This gives the protein CASSQYSNQPQHF.